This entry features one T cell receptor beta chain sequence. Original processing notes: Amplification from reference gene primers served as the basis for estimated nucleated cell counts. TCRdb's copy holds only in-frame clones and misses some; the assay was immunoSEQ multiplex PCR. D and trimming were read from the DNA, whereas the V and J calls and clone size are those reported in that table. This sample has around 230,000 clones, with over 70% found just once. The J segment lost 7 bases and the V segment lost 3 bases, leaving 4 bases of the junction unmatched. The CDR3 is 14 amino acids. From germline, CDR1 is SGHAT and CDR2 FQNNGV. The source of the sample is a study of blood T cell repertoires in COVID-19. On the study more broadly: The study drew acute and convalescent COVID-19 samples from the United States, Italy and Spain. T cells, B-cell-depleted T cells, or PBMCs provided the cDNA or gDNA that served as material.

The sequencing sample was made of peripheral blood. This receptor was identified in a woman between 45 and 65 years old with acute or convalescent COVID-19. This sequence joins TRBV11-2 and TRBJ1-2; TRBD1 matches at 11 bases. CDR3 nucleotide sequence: TGTGCCAGCAGCTTCGGACAGGGGGCGGTTGGCTACACCTTC. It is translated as CASSFGQGAVGYTF.